Presented here are 3 T cell receptor beta chains from one specimen sequenced in a study of human T cells and chemical hapten exposure (dated by TCRdb to the early 2020s). Library construction relied on RACE. Sequencer: NextSeq 500. In TCRdb, the public reads were trimmed at Q25 with fastp and aligned with MiXCR, with productive beta chains retained. Merged by CDR3 protein, the rows form single entries marked with the most common genes and DNA. The sample has over 65,000 distinct CDR3 sequences on record, approximately 10% of them singletons. The biggest ten clones account for roughly 1.5% of the sample. What this sample's time point label stands for: patch test 3, about 24 weeks after DPC sensitization. The treatment or condition label corresponds to: therapeutic diphenylcyclopropenone sensitization with weekly scalp DPC. This specimen was whole blood, taken in connection with sensitization to the hapten diphenylcyclopropenone (DPC). The receptors shown here come from a woman aged 45-59 years with alopecia areata. Some clones in this sample may be carry-over from other donors' samples.

V usage is TRBV7-2 and J usage is TRBJ2-5; the match to TRBD1 covers 8 bases. CDR1 and CDR2 from the germline V gene are SGHTA and FQGNSA. The V and J ends lost 5 bases and 5 bases, in that order; junction bases with no gene match: 4. There are 13 residues in the CDR3. The DNA for the CDR3 is TGTGCCAGCAGCCCAGGGGGCTCGGAGACCCAGTACTTC. This codes for CASSPGGSETQYF.

The table lists this clonotype with many counts. This chain uses TRBV2 with TRBJ1-1; D gene ambiguous. This CDR3 spans 14 amino acids. V was cut by 3 bases and J by 4 bases, with 12 bases left in between. Germline-derived CDR1 and CDR2 are SNHLY and FYNNEI. CDR3 sequence (DNA): TGTGCCAGCAGTGAGGTGGGCAGGACCACTGAAGCTTTCTTT. Its translation is CASSEVGRTTEAFF.

The chain couples TRBV7-2 to TRBJ2-3; D ambiguous. Germline V gene data show CDR1 as SGHTA and CDR2 as FQGNSA. V dropped 4 bases and J dropped 5 bases, with 13 bases sitting between them. This CDR3 comprises 14 residues. CDR3 DNA sequence: TGTGCCAGCAGCTCCCCACCTCTCGGAGATACGCAGTATTTT. Translation gives CASSSPPLGDTQYF.